The T cell receptor beta chain under discussion was sequenced for a study of blood T cell repertoires in COVID-19. Background on the study: The origin of the acute and convalescent COVID-19 samples was the United States, Italy and Spain. In each case, the material was cDNA or gDNA derived from T cells, B-cell-depleted T cells, or PBMCs.

As processed by the authors: From reference gene primer amplification, estimates of nucleated cell counts were derived. Produced via immunoSEQ multiplex PCR; TCRdb's table is partial and in-frame only. V and J calls and clone size come straight from that table; D and trimming were deduced from the DNA. Of tens of thousands of clones listed, roughly 90% were seen once; the top ten hold approximately 9.1%. CDR3 length: 15 amino acids. V lost 6 bases and J lost 5, with 17 bases in between. CDR1 and CDR2 from the germline V gene are MDHEN and SYDVKM. This TCR was recovered from a human donor in a cohort sampled during active COVID-19. The genes are TRBV28 and TRBJ2-1; a weak D match, TRBD2 (6 bases). The sequencing input was peripheral blood. CDR3 in amino acids: CASRKEGIPNNEQFF. CDR3 DNA: TGTGCCAGCAGAAAGGAGGGGATCCCCAACAATGAGCAGTTCTTC.